This T cell receptor (beta chain) stems from a study of blood T cell repertoires in COVID-19. Study overall: PBMCs, B-cell-depleted T cells, or T cells were the source of the cDNA or gDNA that made up the material.

During active infection, Seattle patients enrolled and were then monitored through disease. This clone was counted a single time. Per the study methods: Reference gene primer amplification yielded estimated nucleated cell counts. The data were produced by immunoSEQ multiplex PCR, yet TCRdb's version contains in-frame clones alone and is incomplete. D and trimming come from the DNA, and the V and J calls and clone size come from that table. The sample yields 250,000 to 300,000 clones, around 90% seen once. Sequencing used peripheral blood. This receptor was taken from a woman in her sixties with COVID-19, enrolled during active disease.

The CDR3: CASCKPGQSFTDTQYF. CDR3 bases: TGTGCCAGCTGTAAACCGGGACAGAGTTTCACAGATACGCAGTATTTT. V usage is TRBV21-1 and J usage is TRBJ2-3; the D segment call TRBD1 is taken from the table without a DNA check. TRBV21-1 is assigned pseudogene status. This CDR3 has 16 residues.